Below, 5 T cell receptor beta chains from the same sample are listed, as sequenced in a study of blood T cells in healthy people across ages. Through a sample-barcoded 5' primer and a J-beta primer mix, a second PCR was run for about 7 to 12 cycles. MiXCR was run by TCRdb on the 5' RACE reads, yielding one entry per CDR3 protein. The sample yields 750,000 to 850,000 distinct CDR3 sequences, roughly 25% seen once. The same data also contributed to another study, on T cells of mothers and their children.

Sequencing was performed on blood. These receptors all stem from a boy younger than 18 in good health.

This clonotype was counted a few times. The CDR3 bases are TGTGCCAGCAGCCATAGAGTCAGAGGGCAGACAGATACGCAGTATTTT. Encoded protein: CASSHRVRGQTDTQYF. The chain carries TRBV7-8 and TRBJ2-3; D possibly corresponds to TRBD2 (5 bases). Germline CDR1 SGHVS, CDR2 FQNEAQ. The V end lost 5 bases, the J end lost 3 bases, and 18 bases lay between the germline ends. This CDR3 spans 16 amino acids.

The chain couples TRBV5-1 to TRBJ2-1; D is perhaps TRBD1 or TRBD2 (5 bases each). This CDR3 contains 18 residues. Between the trimmed V and J ends, which lost 4 bases and 3 bases, there was a span of 23 bases. From germline, CDR1 is SGHRS and CDR2 YFSETQ. The CDR3 spells CASSRTLGTPTRYNEQFF. CDR3 in DNA: TGCGCCAGCAGCCGAACACTGGGGACGCCTACGCGCTACAATGAGCAGTTCTTC.

The CDR3: CSVKEGTEVFTYEQYF. The CDR3 coding sequence is TGCAGCGTTAAGGAGGGGACAGAAGTTTTTACCTACGAGCAGTACTTC. V and J are TRBV29-1 and TRBJ2-7; maybe TRBD1 (7 bases). Trimming left V 5 bases short and J 2 bases short, with 22 bases between. Per germline, CDR1 SQVTM and CDR2 ANQGSEA. The length of the CDR3 is 16 residues.

This clonotype has only a few counts. V and J are TRBV6-5 and TRBJ2-3, with D perhaps TRBD2 (5 bases). Deletions cut 4 bases from V and 8 bases from J, with 10 bases between. The germline CDR1 and CDR2 sequences are MNHEY and SVGAGI. The CDR3 contains 12 residues. The CDR3 is CASSSPAGTQYF. In DNA form, the CDR3 reads TGTGCCAGCAGTTCCCCGGCGGGTACGCAGTATTTT.

The chain is built from TRBV29-1 and TRBJ2-4; D may be TRBD1 or TRBD2 (5 bases each). Germline CDR1 is SQVTM and CDR2 is ANQGSEA. Trimming took off 0 bases at V and 6 bases at J, with 15 bases between the two ends. The CDR3 is made up of 15 amino acids. This CDR3 is CSVEEYGPGGNIQYF. CDR3 sequence (DNA): TGCAGCGTTGAAGAATACGGGCCTGGGGGAAACATTCAGTACTTC.